This section outlines one T cell receptor (beta chain) sequence together with its context. Trimming stripped 0 bases from V and 3 bases from J, with 12 bases between. Germline CDR1 SGHRS, CDR2 YFSETQ. The CDR3 spans 15 residues. The data stem from a study of blood T cell repertoires in COVID-19. On the study more broadly: Both acute and convalescent COVID-19 samples were obtained from the United States, Italy and Spain. T cells, B-cell-depleted T cells, or PBMCs provided the cDNA or gDNA that served as material.

Authors' analysis steps: Nucleated cell counts were estimated from reference gene primer amplification. The table came from immunoSEQ multiplex PCR; TCRdb's copy has only in-frame clones and leaves some out. V and J calls and clone size are those listed in that table; D and trimming were worked out from the DNA. The sample yields 130,000 to 150,000 clones, roughly 80% seen once. The clonotype comes from a human donor with acute or convalescent COVID-19. The donor label of this sample is uncertain. The sample taken for sequencing was peripheral blood. This rearrangement joins TRBV5-1 to TRBJ1-1; D may be TRBD1 (6 bases). The DNA of the CDR3 is TGCGCCAGCAGCTTGGCAGGGGCGACGGACACTGAAGCTTTCTTT. This translates into CASSLAGATDTEAFF.